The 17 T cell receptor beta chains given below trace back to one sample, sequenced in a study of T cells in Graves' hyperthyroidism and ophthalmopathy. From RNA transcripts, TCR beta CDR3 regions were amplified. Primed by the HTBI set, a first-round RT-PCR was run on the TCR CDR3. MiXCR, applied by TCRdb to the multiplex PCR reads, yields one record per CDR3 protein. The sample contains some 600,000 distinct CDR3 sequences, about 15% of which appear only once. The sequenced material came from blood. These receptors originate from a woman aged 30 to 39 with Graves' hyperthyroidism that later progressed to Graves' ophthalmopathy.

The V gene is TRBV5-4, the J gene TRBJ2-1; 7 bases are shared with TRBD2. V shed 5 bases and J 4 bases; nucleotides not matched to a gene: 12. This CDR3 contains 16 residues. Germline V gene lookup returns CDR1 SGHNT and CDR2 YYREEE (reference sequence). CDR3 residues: CASSREGGGIYNEQFF. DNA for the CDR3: TGTGCCAGCAGTCGAGAGGGCGGGGGAATTTACAATGAGCAGTTCTTC.

The CDR3 bases are TGTGCCAGCAGCATCTCCGGGGCCTCCTACGAGCAGTACTTC. Protein product: CASSISGASYEQYF. J is TRBJ2-7 and V is TRBV28, with D possibly called TRBD1 or TRBD2 (5 bases each). CDR1 is MDHEN, CDR2 SYDVKM, per germline. The CDR3 runs 14 residues. The germline V and J ends were trimmed by 6 bases and 0 bases, with 12 bases remaining between them.

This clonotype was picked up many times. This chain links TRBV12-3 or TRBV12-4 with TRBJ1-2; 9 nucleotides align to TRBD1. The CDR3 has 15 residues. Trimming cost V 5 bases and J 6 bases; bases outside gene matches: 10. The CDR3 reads CASSNGGDRGDGYTF. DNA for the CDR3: TGTGCCAGCAGTAATGGGGGCGACAGGGGGGATGGCTACACCTTC.

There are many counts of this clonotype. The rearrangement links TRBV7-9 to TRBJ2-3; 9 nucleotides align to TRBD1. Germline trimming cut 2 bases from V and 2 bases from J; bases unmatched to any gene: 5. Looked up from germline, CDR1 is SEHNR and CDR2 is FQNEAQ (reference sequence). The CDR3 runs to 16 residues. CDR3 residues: CASSLTGQGPTDTQYF. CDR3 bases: TGTGCCAGCAGCTTAACCGGACAGGGGCCCACAGATACGCAGTATTTT.

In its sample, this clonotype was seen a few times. CDR3 in amino acids: CASSVDTGELFF. The CDR3 nucleotides read TGTGCCAGCAGCGTAGACACCGGGGAGCTGTTTTTT. The rearrangement uses TRBV9 and TRBJ2-2; no reliable D call. The CDR3 extends over 12 amino acids. V gave up 0 bases and J gave up 3 bases, with 0 bases separating them. The germline V gene has CDR1 SGDLS and CDR2 YYNGEE.

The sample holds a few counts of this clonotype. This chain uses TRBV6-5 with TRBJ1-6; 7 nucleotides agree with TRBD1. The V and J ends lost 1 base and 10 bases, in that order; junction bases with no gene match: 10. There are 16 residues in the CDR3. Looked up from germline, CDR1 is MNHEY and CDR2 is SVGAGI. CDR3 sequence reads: CASSYFTTGKYSPLHF. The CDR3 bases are TGTGCCAGCAGTTACTTTACGACAGGGAAATACTCACCCCTCCACTTT.

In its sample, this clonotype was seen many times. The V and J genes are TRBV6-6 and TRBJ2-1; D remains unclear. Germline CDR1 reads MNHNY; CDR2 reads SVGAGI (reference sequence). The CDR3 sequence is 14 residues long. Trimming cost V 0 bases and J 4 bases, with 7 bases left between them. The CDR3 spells CASSYSSGYNEQFF. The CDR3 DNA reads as TGTGCCAGCAGTTACTCCAGTGGATACAATGAGCAGTTCTTC.

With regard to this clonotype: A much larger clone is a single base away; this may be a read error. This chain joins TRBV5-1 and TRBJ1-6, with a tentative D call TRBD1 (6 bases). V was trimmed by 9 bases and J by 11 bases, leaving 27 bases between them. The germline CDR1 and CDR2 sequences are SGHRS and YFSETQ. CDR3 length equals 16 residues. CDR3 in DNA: TGCGCCACCTTGACACCACCGGGACAATGGGGTACACCCCTCCACTTT. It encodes CATLTPPGQWGTPLHF.

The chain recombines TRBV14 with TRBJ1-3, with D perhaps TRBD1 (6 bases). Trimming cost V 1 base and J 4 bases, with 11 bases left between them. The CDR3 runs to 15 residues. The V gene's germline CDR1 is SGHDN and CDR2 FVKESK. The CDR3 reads CASSQGWGPGNTIYF. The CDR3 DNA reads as TGTGCCAGCAGCCAAGGATGGGGGCCAGGAAACACCATATATTTT.

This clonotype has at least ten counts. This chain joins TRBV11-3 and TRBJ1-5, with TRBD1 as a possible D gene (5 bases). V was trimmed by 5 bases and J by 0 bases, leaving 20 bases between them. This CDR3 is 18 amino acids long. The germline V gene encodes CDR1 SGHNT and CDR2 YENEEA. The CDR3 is CASSEPSRDADSNQPQHF. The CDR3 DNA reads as TGTGCCAGCAGCGAGCCAAGTCGGGACGCCGATAGCAATCAGCCCCAGCATTTT. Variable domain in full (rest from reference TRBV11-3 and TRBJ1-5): EAGVVQSPRYKIIEKKQPVAFWCNPISGHNTLYWYLQNLGQGPELLIRYENEEAVDDSQLPKDRFSAERLKGVDSTLKIQPAELGDSAVYLCASSEPSRDADSNQPQHFGDGTRLSIL.

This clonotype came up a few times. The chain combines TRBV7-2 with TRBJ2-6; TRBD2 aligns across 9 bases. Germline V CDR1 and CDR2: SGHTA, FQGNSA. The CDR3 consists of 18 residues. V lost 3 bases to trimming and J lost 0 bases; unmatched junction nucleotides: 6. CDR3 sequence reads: CASSFTSGSLSGANVLTF. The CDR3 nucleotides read TGTGCCAGCAGCTTTACTAGCGGGTCCCTCTCTGGGGCCAACGTCCTGACTTTC.

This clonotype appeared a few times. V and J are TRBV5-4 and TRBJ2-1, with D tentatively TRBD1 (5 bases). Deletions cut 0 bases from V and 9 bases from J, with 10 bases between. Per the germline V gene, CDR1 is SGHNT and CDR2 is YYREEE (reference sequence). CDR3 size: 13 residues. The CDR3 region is CASSLGQPREQFF. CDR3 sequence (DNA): TGTGCCAGCAGCTTGGGACAGCCCCGTGAGCAGTTCTTC.

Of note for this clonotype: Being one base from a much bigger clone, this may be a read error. This chain's CDR3 is CASRTSGCLAKNIQYF. CDR3 DNA: TGTGCCAGCAGGACTAGCGGCTGCCTAGCCAAAAACATTCAGTACTTC. The rearrangement links TRBV6-1 to TRBJ2-4; TRBD2 agrees at 9 bases. The V gene's germline CDR1 is MNHNS and CDR2 SASEGT. V trimming: 6 bases; J trimming: 0 bases; junction bases outside the gene matches: 6. The CDR3 contains 16 residues.

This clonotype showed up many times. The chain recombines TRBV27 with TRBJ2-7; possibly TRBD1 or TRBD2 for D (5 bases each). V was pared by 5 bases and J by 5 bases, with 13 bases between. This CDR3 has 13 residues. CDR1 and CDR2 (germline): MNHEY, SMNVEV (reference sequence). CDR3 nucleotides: TGTGCCAGCAGTCTTGGGACCCGCAACGAGCAGTACTTC. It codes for CASSLGTRNEQYF.

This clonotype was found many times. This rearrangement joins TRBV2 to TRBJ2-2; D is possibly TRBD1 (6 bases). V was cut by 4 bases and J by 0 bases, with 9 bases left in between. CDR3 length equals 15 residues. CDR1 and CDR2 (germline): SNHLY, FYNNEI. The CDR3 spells CASSGRTANTGELFF. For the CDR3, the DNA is TGTGCCAGCAGTGGGAGGACAGCGAACACCGGGGAGCTGTTTTTT.

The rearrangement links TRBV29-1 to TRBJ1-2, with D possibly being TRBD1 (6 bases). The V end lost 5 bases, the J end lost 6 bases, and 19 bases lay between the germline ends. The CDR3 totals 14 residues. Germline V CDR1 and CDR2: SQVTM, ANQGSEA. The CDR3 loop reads CSVYPGTSNDGYTF. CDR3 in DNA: TGCAGCGTTTACCCCGGGACATCGAATGATGGCTACACCTTC. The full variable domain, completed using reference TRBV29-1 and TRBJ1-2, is SAVISQKPSRDICQRGTSLTIQCQVDSQVTMMFWYRQQPGQSLTLIATANQGSEATYESGFVIDKFPISRPNLTFSTLTVSNMSPEDSSIYLCSVYPGTSNDGYTFGSGTRLTVV.

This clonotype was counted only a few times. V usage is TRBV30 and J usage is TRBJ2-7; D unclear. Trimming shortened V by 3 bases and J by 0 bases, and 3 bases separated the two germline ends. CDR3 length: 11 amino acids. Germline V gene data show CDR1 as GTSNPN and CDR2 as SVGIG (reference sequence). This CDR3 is CAWSSSYEQYF. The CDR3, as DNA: TGTGCCTGGAGCTCCTCCTACGAGCAGTACTTC.